This record concerns one TCR beta chain sequence. Germline values: CDR1 LNHNV, CDR2 YYDKDF (reference sequence). There are 17 residues in the CDR3. V shed 0 bases and J 6 bases; nucleotides not matched to a gene: 10. TCRbeta library preparation incorporated unique molecular identifiers. One entry per CDR3 protein, called by TCRdb with MiXCR from the PCR reads. There are approximately 240,000 distinct CDR3 sequences in the sample; around 8.9% occur only once, and approximately 5% lies in the top ten. This specimen belongs to a study of T-cell reconstitution after alpha-beta-depleted transplantation in children.

Sequences were derived from PBMCs from the stem cell graft donor, sampled from the stem cell graft. The TCR was taken from a human donor who donated a stem cell graft to a child with SCID. This chain links TRBV15 with TRBJ2-3; 9 nucleotides line up with TRBD2. The CDR3 here is CATSRDPAGGVGDTQYF. CDR3 DNA: TGTGCCACCAGCAGAGATCCGGCGGGGGGGGTGGGGGATACGCAGTATTTT.